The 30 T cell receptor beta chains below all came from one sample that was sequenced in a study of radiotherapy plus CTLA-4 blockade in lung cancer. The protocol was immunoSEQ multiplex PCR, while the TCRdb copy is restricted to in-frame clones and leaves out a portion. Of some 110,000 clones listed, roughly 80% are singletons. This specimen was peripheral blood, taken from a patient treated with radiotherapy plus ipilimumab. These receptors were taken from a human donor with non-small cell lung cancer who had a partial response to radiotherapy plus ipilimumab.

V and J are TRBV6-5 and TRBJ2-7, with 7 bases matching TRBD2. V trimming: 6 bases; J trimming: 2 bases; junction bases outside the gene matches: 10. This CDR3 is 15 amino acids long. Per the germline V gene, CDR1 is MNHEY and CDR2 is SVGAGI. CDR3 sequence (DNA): TGTGCCAGCAGAAACGACGGGGGGAGTACCTACGAGCAGTACTTC. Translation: CASRNDGGSTYEQYF.

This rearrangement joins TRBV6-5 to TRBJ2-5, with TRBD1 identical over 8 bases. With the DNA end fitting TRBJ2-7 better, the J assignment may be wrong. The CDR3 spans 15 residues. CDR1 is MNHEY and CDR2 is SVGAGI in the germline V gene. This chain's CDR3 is CASSYDGQGIYEQYF. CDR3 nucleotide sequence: TGTGCCAGCAGTTATGATGGACAGGGCATCTACGAGCAGTACTTC.

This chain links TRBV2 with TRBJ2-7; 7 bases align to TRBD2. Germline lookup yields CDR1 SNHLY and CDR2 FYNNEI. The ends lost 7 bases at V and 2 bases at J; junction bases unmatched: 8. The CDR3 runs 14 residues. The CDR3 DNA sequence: TGTGCCAGCAATATACCTAGCGGCACCTACGAGCAGTACGTC. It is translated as CASNIPSGTYEQYV.

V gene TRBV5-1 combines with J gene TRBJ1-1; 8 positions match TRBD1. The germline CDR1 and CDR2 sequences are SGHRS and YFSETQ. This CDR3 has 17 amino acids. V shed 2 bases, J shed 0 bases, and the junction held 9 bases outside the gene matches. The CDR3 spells CASSFRTGPTMNTEAFF. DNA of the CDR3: TGCGCCAGCAGCTTCCGGACAGGGCCCACTATGAACACTGAAGCTTTCTTT.

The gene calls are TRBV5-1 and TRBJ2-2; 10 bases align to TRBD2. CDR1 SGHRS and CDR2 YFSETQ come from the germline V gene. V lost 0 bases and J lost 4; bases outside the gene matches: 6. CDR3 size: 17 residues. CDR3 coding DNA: TGCGCCAGCAGCTTGGTCGTGGTAGCGGGAGGCACCGGGGAGCTGTTTTTT. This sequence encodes CASSLVVVAGGTGELFF. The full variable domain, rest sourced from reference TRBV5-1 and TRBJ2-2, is KAGVTQTPRYLIKTRGQQVTLSCSPISGHRSVSWYQQTPGQGLQFLFEYFSETQRNKGNFPGRFSGRQFSNSRSEMNVSTLELGDSALYLCASSLVVVAGGTGELFFGEGSRLTVL.

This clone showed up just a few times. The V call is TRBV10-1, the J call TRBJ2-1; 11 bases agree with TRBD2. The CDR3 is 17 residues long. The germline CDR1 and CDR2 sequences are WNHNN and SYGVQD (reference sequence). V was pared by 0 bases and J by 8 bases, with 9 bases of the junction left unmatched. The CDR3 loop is CASSESRLAGPSDEQFF. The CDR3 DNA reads TGCGCCAGCAGTGAGTCCAGACTAGCGGGGCCCTCGGATGAGCAGTTCTTC.

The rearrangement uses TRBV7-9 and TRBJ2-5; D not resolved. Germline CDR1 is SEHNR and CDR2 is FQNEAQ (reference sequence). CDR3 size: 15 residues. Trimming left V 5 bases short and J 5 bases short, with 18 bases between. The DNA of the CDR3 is TGTGCCAGCAGCCACCCACCGGCGGTCGGGGAGACCCAGTACTTC. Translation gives CASSHPPAVGETQYF. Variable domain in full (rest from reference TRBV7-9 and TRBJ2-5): DTGVSQNPRHKITKRGQNVTFRCDPISEHNRLYWYRQTLGQGPEFLTYFQNEAQLEKSRLLSDRFSAERPKGSFSTLEIQRTEQGDSAMYLCASSHPPAVGETQYFGPGTRLLVL.

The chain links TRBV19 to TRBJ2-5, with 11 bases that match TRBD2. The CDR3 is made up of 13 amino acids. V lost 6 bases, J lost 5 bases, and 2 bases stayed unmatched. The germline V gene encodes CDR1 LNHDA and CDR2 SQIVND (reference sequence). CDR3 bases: TGTGCCAGTAGACTAGCGGGAGACGAGACCCAGTACTTC. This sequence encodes CASRLAGDETQYF.

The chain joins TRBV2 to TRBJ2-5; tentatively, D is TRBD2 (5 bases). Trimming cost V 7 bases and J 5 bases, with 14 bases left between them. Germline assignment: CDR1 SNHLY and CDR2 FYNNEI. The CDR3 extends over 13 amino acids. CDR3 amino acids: CASTGIVRETQYF. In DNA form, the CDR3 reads TGTGCCAGCACGGGAATAGTGCGGGAGACCCAGTACTTC.

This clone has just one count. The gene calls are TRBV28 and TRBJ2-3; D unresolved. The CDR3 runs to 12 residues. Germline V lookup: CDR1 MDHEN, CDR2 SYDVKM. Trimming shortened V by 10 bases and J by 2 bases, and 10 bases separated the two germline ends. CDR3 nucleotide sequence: TGTGCCACCACCACAAACACAGATACGCAGTATTTT. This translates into CATTTNTDTQYF. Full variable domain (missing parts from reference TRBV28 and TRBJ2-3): DVKVTQSSRYLVKRTGEKVFLECVQDMDHENMFWYRQDPGLGLRLIYFSYDVKMKEKGDIPEGYSVSREKKERFSLILESASTNQTSMYLCATTTNTDTQYFGPGTRLTVL.

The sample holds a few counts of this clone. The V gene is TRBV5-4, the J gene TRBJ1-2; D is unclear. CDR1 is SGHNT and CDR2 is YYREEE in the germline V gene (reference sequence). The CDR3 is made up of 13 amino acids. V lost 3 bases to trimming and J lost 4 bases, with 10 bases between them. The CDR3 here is CASSSRMSYGYTF. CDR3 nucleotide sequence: TGTGCCAGCAGCTCCAGGATGAGCTATGGCTACACCTTC.

DNA of the CDR3: TGTGCCAGCAGCGTAGGGATTAGCGGGAGACGAGTTTCCTACAATGAGCAGTTCTTC. It specifies CASSVGISGRRVSYNEQFF. The V and J genes are TRBV9 and TRBJ2-1, with 9 nucleotides matching TRBD2. The CDR3 sequence is 19 residues long. Losses at the gene ends were 0 bases for V and 1 base for J; bases not matched to a gene: 11. In germline, CDR1 is SGDLS, CDR2 YYNGEE.

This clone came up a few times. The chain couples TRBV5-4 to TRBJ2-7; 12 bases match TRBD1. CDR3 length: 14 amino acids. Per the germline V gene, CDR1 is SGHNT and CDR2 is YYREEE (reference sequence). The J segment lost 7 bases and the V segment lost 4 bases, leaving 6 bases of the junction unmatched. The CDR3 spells CASSPGQGAEEQYF. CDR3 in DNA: TGTGCCAGCAGCCCGGGACAGGGGGCGGAAGAGCAGTACTTC.

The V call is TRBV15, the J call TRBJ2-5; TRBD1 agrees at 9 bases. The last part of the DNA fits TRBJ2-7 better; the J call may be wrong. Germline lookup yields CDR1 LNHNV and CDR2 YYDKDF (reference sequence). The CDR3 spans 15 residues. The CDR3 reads CATSRAAGQGYEQYF. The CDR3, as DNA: TGTGCCACCAGCAGGGCTGCGGGACAGGGATACGAGCAGTACTTC.

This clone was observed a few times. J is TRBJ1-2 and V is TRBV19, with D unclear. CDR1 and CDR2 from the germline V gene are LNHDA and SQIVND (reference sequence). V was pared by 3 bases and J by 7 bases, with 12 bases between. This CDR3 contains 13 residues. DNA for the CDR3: TGTGCCAGTAGTATGATACCCGCGCGTGGCTACACCTTC. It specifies CASSMIPARGYTF.

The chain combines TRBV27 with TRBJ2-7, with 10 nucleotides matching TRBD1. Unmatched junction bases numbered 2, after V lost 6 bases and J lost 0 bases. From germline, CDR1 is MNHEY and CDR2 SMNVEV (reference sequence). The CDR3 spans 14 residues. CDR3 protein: CASSRDRGSYEQYV. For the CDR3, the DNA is TGTGCCAGCAGCAGGGACAGGGGCTCCTACGAGCAGTACGTC.

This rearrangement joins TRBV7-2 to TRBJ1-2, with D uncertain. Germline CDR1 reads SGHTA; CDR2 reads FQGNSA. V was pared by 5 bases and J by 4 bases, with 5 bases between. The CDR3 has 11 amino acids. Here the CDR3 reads CASSQSYGYTF. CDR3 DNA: TGTGCCAGCAGCCAATCCTATGGCTACACCTTC.

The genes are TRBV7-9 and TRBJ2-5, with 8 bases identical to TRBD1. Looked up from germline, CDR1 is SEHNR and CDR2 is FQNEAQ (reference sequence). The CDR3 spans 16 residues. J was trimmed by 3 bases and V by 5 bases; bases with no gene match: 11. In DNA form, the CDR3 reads TGTGCCAGCAGCCCGGGACAGGTGGCCTATGAAGAGACCCAGTACTTC. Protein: CASSPGQVAYEETQYF. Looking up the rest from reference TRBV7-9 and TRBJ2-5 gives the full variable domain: DTGVSQNPRHKITKRGQNVTFRCDPISEHNRLYWYRQTLGQGPEFLTYFQNEAQLEKSRLLSDRFSAERPKGSFSTLEIQRTEQGDSAMYLCASSPGQVAYEETQYFGPGTRLLVL.

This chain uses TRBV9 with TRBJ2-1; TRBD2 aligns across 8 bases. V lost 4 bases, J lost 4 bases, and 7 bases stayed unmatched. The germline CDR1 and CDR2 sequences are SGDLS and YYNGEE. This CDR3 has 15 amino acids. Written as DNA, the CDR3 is TGTGCCAGCAGCAGTAGGTCGGGAGGGTACAATGAGCAGTTCTTC. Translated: CASSSRSGGYNEQFF.

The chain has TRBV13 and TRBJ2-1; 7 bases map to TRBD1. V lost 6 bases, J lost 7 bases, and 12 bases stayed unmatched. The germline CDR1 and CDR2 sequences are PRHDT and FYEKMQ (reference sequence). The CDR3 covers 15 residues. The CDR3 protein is CASRIGDSGANEQFF. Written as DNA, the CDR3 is TGTGCCAGCAGGATAGGGGACAGTGGGGCGAATGAGCAGTTCTTC.

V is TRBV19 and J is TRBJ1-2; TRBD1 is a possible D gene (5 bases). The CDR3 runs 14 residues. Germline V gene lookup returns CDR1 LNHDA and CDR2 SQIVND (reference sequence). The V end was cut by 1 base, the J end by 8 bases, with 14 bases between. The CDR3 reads CASSIVSGRGGYTF. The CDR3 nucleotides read TGTGCCAGTAGTATAGTTTCAGGGAGGGGAGGCTACACCTTC.

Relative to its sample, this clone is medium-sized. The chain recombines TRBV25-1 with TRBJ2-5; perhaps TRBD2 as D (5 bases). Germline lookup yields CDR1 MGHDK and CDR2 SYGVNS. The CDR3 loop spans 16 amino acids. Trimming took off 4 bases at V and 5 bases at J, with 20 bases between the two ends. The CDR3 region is CASSAPWGDPPETQYF. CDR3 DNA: TGTGCCAGCAGTGCCCCCTGGGGAGATCCTCCGGAGACCCAGTACTTC.

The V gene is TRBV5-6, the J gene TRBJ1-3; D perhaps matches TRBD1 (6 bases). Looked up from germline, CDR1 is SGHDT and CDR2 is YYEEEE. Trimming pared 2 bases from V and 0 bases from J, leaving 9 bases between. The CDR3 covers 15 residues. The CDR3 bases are TGTGCCAGCAGCTTCGACAGGAGCTCTGGAAACACCATATATTTT. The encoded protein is CASSFDRSSGNTIYF.

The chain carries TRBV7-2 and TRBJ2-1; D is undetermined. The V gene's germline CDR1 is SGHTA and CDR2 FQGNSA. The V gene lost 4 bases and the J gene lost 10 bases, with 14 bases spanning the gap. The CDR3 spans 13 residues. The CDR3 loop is CASSSRPAREQFF. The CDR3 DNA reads TGTGCCAGCAGCTCCCGCCCGGCTAGGGAGCAGTTCTTC.

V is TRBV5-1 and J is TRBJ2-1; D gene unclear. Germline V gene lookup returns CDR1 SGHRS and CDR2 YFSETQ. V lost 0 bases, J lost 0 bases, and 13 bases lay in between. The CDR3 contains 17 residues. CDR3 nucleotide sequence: TGCGCCAGCAGCTTGGACCCTATCCTATCCTCCTACAATGAGCAGTTCTTC. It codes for CASSLDPILSSYNEQFF. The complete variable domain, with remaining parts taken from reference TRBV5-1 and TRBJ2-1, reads KAGVTQTPRYLIKTRGQQVTLSCSPISGHRSVSWYQQTPGQGLQFLFEYFSETQRNKGNFPGRFSGRQFSNSRSEMNVSTLELGDSALYLCASSLDPILSSYNEQFFGPGTRLTVL.

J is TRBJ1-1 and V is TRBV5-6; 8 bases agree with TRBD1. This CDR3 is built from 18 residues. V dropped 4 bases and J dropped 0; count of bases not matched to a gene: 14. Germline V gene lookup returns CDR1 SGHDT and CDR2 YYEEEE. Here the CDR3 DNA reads TGTGCCAGCAGCGCCCCGGAGGCAGGGGGCTTTTTGAACACTGAAGCTTTCTTT. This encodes CASSAPEAGGFLNTEAFF.

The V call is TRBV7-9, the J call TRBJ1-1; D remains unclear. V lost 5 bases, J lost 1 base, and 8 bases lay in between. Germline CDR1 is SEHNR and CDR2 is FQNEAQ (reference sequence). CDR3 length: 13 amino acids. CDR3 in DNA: TGTGCCAGCAGCCCGGGAGGGAACACTGAAGCTTTCTTT. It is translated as CASSPGGNTEAFF. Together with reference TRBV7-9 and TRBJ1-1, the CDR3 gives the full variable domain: DTGVSQNPRHKITKRGQNVTFRCDPISEHNRLYWYRQTLGQGPEFLTYFQNEAQLEKSRLLSDRFSAERPKGSFSTLEIQRTEQGDSAMYLCASSPGGNTEAFFGQGTRLTVV.

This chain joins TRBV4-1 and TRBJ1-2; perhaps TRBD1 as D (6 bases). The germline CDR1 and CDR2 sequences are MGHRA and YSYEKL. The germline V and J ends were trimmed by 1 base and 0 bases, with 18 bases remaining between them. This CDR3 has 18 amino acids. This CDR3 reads CASSQGVGRGKANYGYTF. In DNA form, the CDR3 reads TGCGCCAGCAGCCAAGGGGTGGGGAGGGGGAAAGCTAACTATGGCTACACCTTC.

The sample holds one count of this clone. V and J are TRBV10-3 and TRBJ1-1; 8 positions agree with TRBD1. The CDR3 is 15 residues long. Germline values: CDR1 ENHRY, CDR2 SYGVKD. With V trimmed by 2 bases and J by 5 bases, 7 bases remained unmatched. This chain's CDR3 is CAISEVGQGATEAFF. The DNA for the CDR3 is TGTGCCATCAGTGAGGTCGGGCAGGGGGCGACTGAAGCTTTCTTT.

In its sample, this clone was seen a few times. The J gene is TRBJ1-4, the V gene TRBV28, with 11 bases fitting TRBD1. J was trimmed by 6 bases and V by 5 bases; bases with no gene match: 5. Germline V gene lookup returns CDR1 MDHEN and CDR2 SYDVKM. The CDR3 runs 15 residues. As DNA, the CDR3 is TGTGCCAGCAGTGCTCCGGGACAGGGGGATGAAAAACTGTTTTTT. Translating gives CASSAPGQGDEKLFF.